This record covers a single TCR beta chain. Its antigen is unknown. Per-base quality was not reported, and no clone a single base away is much larger than it. The donors were healthy, HIV-negative adults with no recently reported acute infections or vaccinations. Every donor was a Caucasian adult residing in Nashville, Tennessee, USA. CD4+ T cells were enriched through magnetic negative selection, after which naive cells were positively selected on CD45RA and the remaining negative fraction served as the memory subset. Blood was obtained by leukapheresis, after which PBMCs were separated by Ficoll-Histopaque density gradient centrifugation and cryopreserved in liquid nitrogen vapor phase. Purity and quantity of every magnetically sorted T cell population were checked by analytical flow cytometry. From each sorted fraction, genomic DNA was isolated and quantified by UV absorbance on a Nanodrop 2000c.

This specimen belongs to a study of shared clonotypes between healthy human individuals (dated by TCRdb to 2019 to 2021). Background on the whole study: Three men and two women, aged 18 to 49 years, made up the cohort. Per donor, three plates each were used for CD4 naive and CD4 memory, two for CD8 naive, and one for CD8 memory. To estimate repertoire size and how much clonotypes are shared between individuals, the study performed deep sequencing of blood TCR repertoires from a handful of healthy adults. To increase sequencing depth and limit assay-specific biases, TCR repertoire library preparation and sequencing were carried out by different laboratories using diverse techniques. Leukapheresis yielded between about 0.8 and 9.5 billion PBMCs per donor.

Using the deep immunoSEQ assay, TCR CDR3 regions were amplified from genomic DNA by multiplex PCR. Extracted genomic DNA from each cell subset was distributed evenly across all wells of several immunoSEQ 96-well plates, and each plate was treated as a replicate. For sorted subsets, each replicate PCR was loaded with approximately 200 ng genomic DNA, equivalent to 25,000 to 35,000 T cell genomes. Purified libraries were measured with a Qubit 3.0 fluorometer, size-checked on a Bioanalyzer 2100, and measured again with the KAPA Library Quantification kit. Every immunoSEQ 96-well plate was sequenced on a dedicated single-read 150-cycle Illumina NextSeq 550 flow cell. Processing in the source paper ran as follows. The immunoSEQ output contained only junctional sequences without quality scores, so filtering could not match that applied to full-length reads. Sequences were annotated with PyIR, a Python wrapper for IgBLAST v1.9, using IMGT germline references to assign V/J genes and CDR3. Reads with weak V/J assignments (E-value above 1e-6), missing CDR3, stop codons, out-of-frame junctions, or ambiguous translated residues were removed. A V3J clonotype was defined by an identical inferred V gene, J gene, and CDR3 amino acid sequence. To compute the percentage overlap between repertoires, the number of shared unique clonotypes was divided by the size of the smaller repertoire. Three approaches were used to assess repertoire richness: RTK rarefaction, the Chao1 estimator, and Recon v2.1 estimates of unobserved clonotypes. For all TCRbeta clonotypes obtained by the gDNA method from a handful of donors, generation probabilities were computed with OLGA. TCRdb obtained this table from immuneACCESS and retained in-frame rearrangements with V and J assigned. These tables miss some clones; where compared with another copy, unresolved V genes account for less than half of the shortfall, and the remainder is unexplained. Clone size and the V and J calls come from that table; the DNA yielded D and trimming. The sample table shows around 720,000 clones, and 55% to 85% are seen once. Around 1.7% of the sample is taken by the ten largest.

What the authors observed across the whole study: Clonotypes shared by all four sorted-subset donors showed higher generation probabilities than non-shared clonotypes. Sampling was limited to blood, and TCR repertoires in tissue likely differ from TCR repertoires in blood. Pairwise subsampling indicated that sequencing depth was expected to affect the degree of clonotype sharing among donors. Naive subsets generally had larger estimated clonotype richness than memory subsets did. Because the study included a small number of donors, the genetic and exposure-history diversity represented was limited. When a handful of donors were compared, the shared fraction of clonotypes was about 5.4% for naive CD4, around 3.5% for naive CD8, 2% to 2.5% for memory CD4, and approximately 0.4% for memory CD8. Rarefaction of sorted-subset datasets indicated incomplete sequencing despite the large sequencing depth.

This receptor was taken from a woman in her twenties or thirties in good health. The source material was memory CD4+ T cells sorted from blood. The cell subset or site label for this specimen denotes: CD45RA-negative fraction.

CDR3 protein: CASSLLTAYEQYF. The DNA reads as follows: TGTGCCAGCAGCTTATTGACGGCTTACGAGCAGTACTTC. Recombination joined TRBV7-8 with TRBJ2-7; the D gene cannot be resolved reliably. V and J lose 2 bases and 4 bases, and a span of 9 bases separates them. Reading from cysteine to phenylalanine, the CDR3 counts 13 amino acids. The DNA shown is the 39-base CDR3, in frame from base 1. The germline V gene encodes CDR1 SGHVS and CDR2 FQNEAQ.